Following are 23 T cell receptor beta chains from one sample sequenced in a study of T cells in Graves' hyperthyroidism and ophthalmopathy. There were TCR beta CDR3 regions amplified from RNA transcripts. First-round RT-PCR with HTBI primers amplified the TCR CDR3 region. TCRdb itself ran the multiplex PCR reads through MiXCR, one entry per CDR3 protein. Of approximately 360,000 distinct CDR3 sequences listed, about 25% are singletons. The sample comprised blood. The receptors derive from a man in his fifties with Graves' hyperthyroidism.

To note about this clonotype: One end of the junction does not line up with germline, which may come from a read error. The chain has TRBV2 and TRBJ1-5, with TRBD1 as a possible D gene (6 bases). CDR1 SNHLY and CDR2 FYNNEI come from the germline V gene. This CDR3 spans 15 amino acids. The CDR3 region has the DNA TGTGCCAGCGGTGAGGGGGGGATTAGCAATCAGCCCCAGCATTTT. It is translated as CASGEGGISNQPQHF.

This sequence joins TRBV11-2 and TRBJ2-7; D is perhaps TRBD2 (6 bases). This CDR3 contains 14 residues. The V gene lost 5 bases and the J gene lost 1 base, with 12 bases spanning the gap. Per germline, CDR1 SGHAT and CDR2 FQNNGV. For the CDR3, the DNA is TGTGCCAGCAGCGGGGGACTTCTTTCCTACGAGCAGTACTTC. Translation gives CASSGGLLSYEQYF. Together with reference TRBV11-2 and TRBJ2-7, the CDR3 gives the full variable domain: EAGVAQSPRYKIIEKRQSVAFWCNPISGHATLYWYQQILGQGPKLLIQFQNNGVVDDSQLPKDRFSAERLKGVDSTLKIQPAKLEDSAVYLCASSGGLLSYEQYFGPGTRLTVT.

Here the CDR3 reads CASSLGQVAHEQYF. The CDR3 coding sequence is TGCGCCAGCAGCTTGGGACAGGTAGCCCACGAGCAGTACTTC. The chain recombines TRBV5-1 with TRBJ2-7; D might be TRBD1 (6 bases). Germline V gives CDR1 SGHRS, CDR2 YFSETQ. Trimming stripped 0 bases from V and 5 bases from J, with 12 bases between. CDR3 length: 14 amino acids.

This clonotype was observed many times. The rearrangement uses TRBV30 and TRBJ1-1; no reliable D call. There are 11 residues in the CDR3. Trimming pared 4 bases from V and 7 bases from J, leaving 10 bases between. CDR1 is GTSNPN and CDR2 is SVGIG in the germline V gene (reference sequence). CDR3 in amino acids: CAWNRRNEAFF. CDR3 DNA: TGTGCCTGGAACCGACGGAATGAAGCTTTCTTT.

This clonotype was recorded many times. The chain has TRBV28 and TRBJ2-1; 7 bases are shared with TRBD1. Germline values: CDR1 MDHEN, CDR2 SYDVKM. The CDR3 has 14 residues. The V and J ends lost 2 bases and 8 bases, in that order; junction bases with no gene match: 6. The CDR3 nucleotides read TGTGCCAGCAGTTTAAGTTACAGGGGCGATGAGCAGTTCTTC. Translating it yields CASSLSYRGDEQFF.

The chain uses TRBV5-1 and TRBJ1-1, with 7 positions matching TRBD1. V lost 0 bases, J lost 3 bases, and 5 bases stayed unmatched. The CDR3 covers 15 residues. Germline CDR1 is SGHRS and CDR2 is YFSETQ. Written as DNA, the CDR3 is TGCGCCAGCAGCTTGGAGACAGGGAGCTACACTGAAGCTTTCTTT. Translated: CASSLETGSYTEAFF.

This chain links TRBV20-1 with TRBJ1-2; 9 bases are a match to TRBD1. CDR3 length: 13 residues. J gave up 3 bases and V 1 base, and 0 bases lay outside the gene matches. The germline V gene has CDR1 DFQATT and CDR2 SNEGSKA (reference sequence). The CDR3 nucleotides are TGCAGTGCTAGAGGGGACAGGGACTATGGCTACACCTTC. This translates into CSARGDRDYGYTF.

The chain couples TRBV5-1 to TRBJ1-1, with a weak D call TRBD1 (5 bases). Germline CDR1 reads SGHRS; CDR2 reads YFSETQ. The V and J ends lost 4 bases and 8 bases respectively, with 18 bases between them. This CDR3 has 14 amino acids. The CDR3 protein is CASSVGTGGLEAFF. CDR3 in DNA: TGCGCCAGCAGCGTCGGGACGGGAGGGTTAGAAGCTTTCTTT.

The table lists this clonotype with many counts. V gene TRBV11-2 combines with J gene TRBJ2-1, with 9 bases lining up with TRBD1. The CDR3 consists of 14 residues. The trim removed 10 bases at V and 5 bases at J, leaving 9 bases unmatched. CDR1 and CDR2 (germline): SGHAT, FQNNGV. The CDR3 protein is CATKGGQGNNEQFF. Here the CDR3 DNA reads TGTGCCACCAAAGGGGGACAGGGAAACAATGAGCAGTTCTTC.

The V gene is TRBV27, the J gene TRBJ1-6; D gene unclear. The CDR3 spans 15 residues. Germline values: CDR1 MNHEY, CDR2 SMNVEV (reference sequence). Trimming pared 5 bases from V and 5 bases from J, leaving 13 bases between. CDR3 nucleotide sequence: TGTGCCAGCAGTCCCTACAGTGGAAATAATTCACCCCTCCACTTT. It yields the protein CASSPYSGNNSPLHF.

The V and J genes are TRBV9 and TRBJ2-7; 11 positions match TRBD1. V gave up 0 bases and J gave up 4 bases; unmatched junction bases: 3. The germline V gene has CDR1 SGDLS and CDR2 YYNGEE. The CDR3 contains 15 residues. The CDR3 region has the DNA TGTGCCAGCAGCGTAGCCGGGACAGGGGGTTACGAGCAGTACTTC. Translated, it gives CASSVAGTGGYEQYF.

This clonotype was seen more than once but under ten times. The CDR3: CASSESTSGQETQYF. The CDR3 DNA sequence: TGCGCCAGCAGTGAGTCGACTAGCGGGCAAGAGACCCAGTACTTC. V usage is TRBV10-1 and J usage is TRBJ2-5; TRBD2 aligns across 10 bases. CDR1 and CDR2 (germline): WNHNN, SYGVQD (reference sequence). The CDR3 length is 15 residues. The ends lost 0 bases at V and 2 bases at J; junction bases unmatched: 0.

This clonotype was seen at least ten times. The genes are TRBV18 and TRBJ2-1; 12 bases line up with TRBD2. This CDR3 region has 16 residues. J lost 8 bases, V lost 5 bases, and 10 bases had no gene match. Looked up from germline, CDR1 is KGHSH and CDR2 is LQKENI. CDR3 coding DNA: TGTGCCAGCTCATCGAGTGCGGGACTAGCGGGCGATGAGCAGTTCTTC. This encodes CASSSSAGLAGDEQFF.

This chain uses TRBV29-1 with TRBJ2-7; the match to TRBD2 covers 13 bases. V shed 6 bases, J shed 3 bases, and the junction held 5 bases outside the gene matches. There are 14 residues in the CDR3. The V gene's germline CDR1 is SQVTM and CDR2 ANQGSEA. The CDR3 loop is CSVERTSGSYEQYF. As DNA, the CDR3 is TGCAGCGTCGAACGGACTAGCGGGAGCTACGAGCAGTACTTC.

The genes are TRBV9 and TRBJ2-5, with no clear D. V gave up 0 bases and J gave up 7 bases, with 10 bases separating them. This CDR3 spans 13 amino acids. The germline V gene encodes CDR1 SGDLS and CDR2 YYNGEE. CDR3 coding DNA: TGTGCCAGCAGCGTAGAGGTGGCCGGGACCCAGTACTTC. Its protein is CASSVEVAGTQYF. The complete variable domain, with remaining parts taken from reference TRBV9 and TRBJ2-5, reads DSGVTQTPKHLITATGQRVTLRCSPRSGDLSVYWYQQSLDQGLQFLIQYYNGEERAKGNILERFSAQQFPDLHSELNLSSLELGDSALYFCASSVEVAGTQYFGPGTRLLVL.

This clonotype occurred a few times. The V and J genes are TRBV6-5 and TRBJ2-1; D uncertain. Germline-derived CDR1 and CDR2 are MNHEY and SVGAGI. CDR3 length: 17 residues. V lost 0 bases and J lost 3, with 15 bases in between. The DNA of the CDR3 is TGTGCCAGCAGTTACTCACGGCAATGGTTAAGCTACAATGAGCAGTTCTTC. Translating it yields CASSYSRQWLSYNEQFF.

This clonotype was recorded a few times. The gene calls are TRBV7-6 and TRBJ1-3; weak D call: TRBD1 (6 bases). CDR3 length: 15 residues. V lost 1 base to trimming and J lost 4 bases, with 11 bases between them. Germline CDR1 is SGHVS and CDR2 is FNYEAQ. The CDR3 loop reads CASSLGTVRGNTIYF. Written as DNA, the CDR3 is TGTGCCAGCAGCTTAGGGACAGTCAGAGGAAACACCATATATTTT.

For this clonotype: This clone may be a read error of a much larger clone one base away. The chain links TRBV10-3 to TRBJ1-1; 9 positions match TRBD1. Germline CDR1 ENHRY, CDR2 SYGVKD. The CDR3 consists of 15 residues. The CDR3 spells CTISTPGQGATEAFF. The CDR3 bases are TGTACCATCAGCACTCCGGGACAGGGCGCGACTGAAGCTTTCTTT.

As for this clonotype: A much larger clone differs from this one at a single base, so this may be a read error. The V call is TRBV12-3 or TRBV12-4, the J call TRBJ1-1, with a weak D call TRBD1 (6 bases). The CDR3 runs to 15 residues. V lost 6 bases and J lost 3, with 17 bases in between. This CDR3 is CASRSNGGRDTEAFF. CDR3 bases: TGTGCCAGCAGATCGAATGGGGGCCGGGACACTGAAGCTTTCTTT.

This clonotype was seen repeatedly, ten times or more. This rearrangement joins TRBV6-1 to TRBJ2-7, with D possibly being TRBD1 or TRBD2 (5 bases each). The CDR3 loop spans 13 amino acids. V lost 6 bases and J lost 4, with 13 bases in between. Germline assignment: CDR1 MNHNS and CDR2 SASEGT. In nucleotides, the CDR3 is TGTGCCAGCAGAAGGGGACGGGATTACGAGCAGTACTTC. Translated: CASRRGRDYEQYF.

There are many counts of this clonotype. The V gene is TRBV12-3 or TRBV12-4, the J gene TRBJ1-5, with no clear D. The CDR3 runs to 13 residues. The V gene lost 4 bases and the J gene lost 2 bases, with 6 bases spanning the gap. The CDR3, as DNA: TGTGCCAGCAGTTGGGGTCGCAATCAGCCCCAGCATTTT. It specifies CASSWGRNQPQHF.

The V and J genes are TRBV20-1 and TRBJ1-4; D uncertain. The CDR3 loop spans 14 amino acids. Germline values: CDR1 DFQATT, CDR2 SNEGSKA (reference sequence). The germline V and J ends were trimmed by 0 bases and 8 bases, with 13 bases remaining between them. The CDR3 region has the DNA TGCAGTGCTAGAGAGTCCGTGATGGGGGAAAAACTGTTTTTT. Translating gives CSARESVMGEKLFF.

Details on this clonotype: One junction end disagrees with the germline gene, perhaps due to a read error. The V gene is TRBV7-8, the J gene TRBJ2-3; a possible D gene is TRBD1 (6 bases). The germline V gene has CDR1 SGHVS and CDR2 FQNEAQ. The CDR3 has 16 amino acids. The CDR3 sequence is CASSLGADSRRDAQYF. CDR3 DNA: TGTGCCAGCAGCTTAGGTGCGGACAGTAGAAGAGATGCGCAGTATTTT.